The 17 T cell receptor beta chains below come from one sample, sequenced in a study of blood T cell repertoires in COVID-19. The protocol was immunoSEQ multiplex PCR, while the TCRdb copy is restricted to in-frame clones and leaves out a portion. The table lists 300,000 to 350,000 clones, 80% to 90% of them singletons. Sequenced material: PBMCs or T cells enriched from blood (not recorded which). All receptors come from a man aged 25-45 years who had recovered from COVID-19.

The chain has TRBV5-5 and TRBJ1-5; TRBD1 matches 8 bases. CDR3 size: 16 residues. Unmatched junction bases numbered 10, after V lost 4 bases and J lost 4 bases. Germline CDR1 is SGHKS and CDR2 is YYEKEE (reference sequence). The CDR3 loop is CASSQAGQVYNQPQHF. In DNA, the CDR3 is TGTGCCAGCAGCCAGGCGGGACAGGTTTATAATCAGCCCCAGCATTTT.

The rearrangement links TRBV6-5 to TRBJ2-7, with 7 bases fitting TRBD1. Germline trimming cut 6 bases from V and 9 bases from J; bases unmatched to any gene: 5. The CDR3 is 11 residues long. In germline, CDR1 is MNHEY, CDR2 SVGAGI. The CDR3 region is CASRQTGWQYF. In nucleotides, the CDR3 is TGTGCCAGCAGGCAGACAGGGTGGCAGTACTTC.

The CDR3 nucleotides read TGTGCCAGCAGTTACGCGGGATTAGGGAACACTGAAGCTTTCTTT. Its translation: CASSYAGLGNTEAFF. The chain carries TRBV6-6 and TRBJ1-1; D unresolved. The CDR3 spans 15 residues. V gave up 2 bases and J gave up 1 base, with 11 bases separating them. Germline V lookup: CDR1 MNHNY, CDR2 SVGAGI (reference sequence).

J is TRBJ2-5 and V is TRBV28, with TRBD2 as a possible D gene (5 bases). Deletions cut 5 bases from V and 5 bases from J, with 18 bases between. The CDR3 runs to 15 residues. Germline loops: CDR1 MDHEN, CDR2 SYDVKM. CDR3 DNA: TGTGCCAGCAGTGTCCCCGGGGAACGGAGGGAGACCCAGTACTTC. Translated, it gives CASSVPGERRETQYF. The entire variable domain, with the rest obtained from reference TRBV28 and TRBJ2-5, is as follows: DVKVTQSSRYLVKRTGEKVFLECVQDMDHENMFWYRQDPGLGLRLIYFSYDVKMKEKGDIPEGYSVSREKKERFSLILESASTNQTSMYLCASSVPGERRETQYFGPGTRLLVL.

V gene TRBV6-5 combines with J gene TRBJ1-1; no firm D call. CDR3 length: 14 residues. V lost 0 bases and J lost 5, with 10 bases in between. Germline CDR1 is MNHEY and CDR2 is SVGAGI. The CDR3 is CASSYSSGLTEAFF. CDR3 coding DNA: TGTGCCAGCAGTTACTCGTCGGGATTGACTGAAGCTTTCTTT.

The chain has TRBV5-1 and TRBJ2-1; TRBD1 agrees at 9 bases. This CDR3 region has 14 residues. Germline CDR1 SGHRS, CDR2 YFSETQ. The V and J ends lost 2 bases and 7 bases, in that order; junction bases with no gene match: 4. CDR3 nucleotides: TGCGCCAGCAGCTTATTACAGGGGGCAAATGAGCAGTTCTTC. This gives the protein CASSLLQGANEQFF.

The V and J genes are TRBV3-1 (or the pseudogene TRBV3-2) and TRBJ1-2, with D uncertain. V shed 3 bases and J shed 4 bases, with 9 bases lying between them. Germline V gene data show CDR1 as LGHDT and CDR2 as YNNKEL (reference sequence). The CDR3 has 13 amino acids. The CDR3 sequence: CASSQEDVYGYTF. CDR3 bases: TGTGCCAGCAGCCAGGAGGATGTCTATGGCTACACCTTC.

DNA for the CDR3: TGTGCCAGCAGTAGAACAGGGAATGCTAATGAAAAACTGTTTTTT. Translated, it gives CASSRTGNANEKLFF. This chain links TRBV28 with TRBJ1-4; maybe TRBD1 (6 bases). Germline-derived CDR1 and CDR2 are MDHEN and SYDVKM. V lost 5 bases, J lost 3 bases, and 13 bases lay in between. The CDR3 has 15 residues.

The rearrangement uses TRBV3-1 (or the pseudogene TRBV3-2) and TRBJ2-6; 9 nucleotides agree with TRBD1. The V gene end was trimmed by 4 bases and the J gene end by 2 bases; junction bases not matched to a gene: 0. CDR3 length: 15 amino acids. Germline V CDR1 and CDR2: LGHDT, YNNKEL (reference sequence). DNA of the CDR3: TGTGCCAGCAGCCGACAGGGGGCTGGGGCCAACGTCCTGACTTTC. This translates into CASSRQGAGANVLTF.

The V and J genes are TRBV4-2 and TRBJ2-3; 9 bases map to TRBD2. V trimming: 0 bases; J trimming: 3 bases; junction bases outside the gene matches: 1. This CDR3 region has 15 residues. Germline V gives CDR1 LGHNA, CDR2 YNFKEQ. CDR3 coding DNA: TGTGCCAGCAGCCAAGACCTAGCGGGAACAGATACGCAGTATTTT. Amino acid sequence: CASSQDLAGTDTQYF.

The chain joins TRBV12-2 to TRBJ1-5; the table's D gene call, TRBD1, was not cross checked with the DNA. TRBV12-2 is flagged as a pseudogene. The CDR3 runs 14 residues. The CDR3: CASPVQGLGQPQHF. For the CDR3, the DNA is TGTGCAAGTCCCGTACAGGGATTAGGTCAGCCCCAGCATTTT.

The V call is TRBV6-5, the J call TRBJ2-1; D is perhaps TRBD1 (5 bases). V was pared by 4 bases and J by 0 bases, with 10 bases between. Per the germline V gene, CDR1 is MNHEY and CDR2 is SVGAGI. The CDR3 sequence is 15 residues long. In DNA, the CDR3 is TGTGCCAGCAGTTGGACACCCAGCTCCTACAATGAGCAGTTCTTC. It yields the protein CASSWTPSSYNEQFF.

The V and J genes are TRBV2 and TRBJ2-7; 8 bases agree with TRBD1. The CDR3 has 12 amino acids. Per the germline V gene, CDR1 is SNHLY and CDR2 is FYNNEI. V shed 5 bases, J shed 4 bases, and the junction held 1 base outside the gene matches. The CDR3 nucleotides are TGTGCCAGCAGTCAGGGGGCTTACGAGCAGTACTTC. Translated, it gives CASSQGAYEQYF.

The chain joins TRBV6-5 to TRBJ1-2, with 9 bases lining up with TRBD1. CDR1 MNHEY and CDR2 SVGAGI come from the germline V gene. The V segment lost 6 bases and the J segment 4 bases; nucleotides outside the gene matches: 6. The length of the CDR3 is 14 residues. This CDR3 is CASRRGQGLYGYTF. The DNA for the CDR3 is TGTGCCAGCAGAAGGGGACAGGGCCTCTATGGCTACACCTTC.

The rearrangement uses TRBV30 and TRBJ1-2, with no clear D. The germline V gene encodes CDR1 GTSNPN and CDR2 SVGIG (reference sequence). The CDR3 consists of 13 residues. Trimming pared 3 bases from V and 8 bases from J, leaving 16 bases between. The DNA for the CDR3 is TGTGCCTGGAGCGACTCTGGTGTAGGAGGCTACACCTTC. It yields the protein CAWSDSGVGGYTF.

V usage is TRBV4-1 and J usage is TRBJ2-1, with D unclear. CDR1 MGHRA and CDR2 YSYEKL come from the germline V gene. The CDR3 loop spans 15 amino acids. The V gene lost 1 base and the J gene lost 2 bases, with 9 bases spanning the gap. This CDR3 reads CASSQAEHTYNEQFF. The DNA of the CDR3 is TGCGCCAGCAGCCAAGCGGAGCATACCTACAATGAGCAGTTCTTC.

The chain combines TRBV10-3 with TRBJ1-5, with 8 bases identical to TRBD1. The CDR3 runs to 15 residues. The junction had 4 bases not matched to a gene; V was cut back by 4 bases and J by 2 bases. Germline lookup yields CDR1 ENHRY and CDR2 SYGVKD. This chain's CDR3 is CAISGTGSGNQPQHF. The DNA for the CDR3 is TGTGCCATCAGTGGGACAGGGTCGGGCAATCAGCCCCAGCATTTT.